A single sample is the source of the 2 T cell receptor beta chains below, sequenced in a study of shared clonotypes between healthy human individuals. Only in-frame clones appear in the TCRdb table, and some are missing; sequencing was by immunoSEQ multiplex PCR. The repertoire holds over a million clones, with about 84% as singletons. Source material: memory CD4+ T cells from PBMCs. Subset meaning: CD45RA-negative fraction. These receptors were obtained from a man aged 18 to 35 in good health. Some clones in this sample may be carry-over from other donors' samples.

CDR3 DNA: TGTGCCAGCAGTCGGACAGGGGGAGCCCAGCAAGAGACCCAGTACTTC. Amino acids: CASSRTGGAQQETQYF. The chain uses TRBV5-4 and TRBJ2-5; the match to TRBD1 covers 10 bases. The CDR3 extends over 16 amino acids. With 5 bases clipped from V and 2 bases from J, the junction kept 9 bases outside the gene matches. In germline, CDR1 is SGHNT, CDR2 YYREEE (reference sequence).

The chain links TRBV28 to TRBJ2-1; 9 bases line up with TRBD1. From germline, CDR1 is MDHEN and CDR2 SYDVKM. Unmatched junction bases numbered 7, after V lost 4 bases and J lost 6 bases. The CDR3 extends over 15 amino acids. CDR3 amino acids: CASSSTGTGFNEQFF. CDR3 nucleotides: TGTGCCAGCAGTTCCACCGGGACAGGGTTCAATGAGCAGTTCTTC.